The clone carrying this T cell receptor beta chain turned up a few times. Its antigen is as yet unknown. The data belong to a study of regulatory T cells in long-lasting Graves disease. The CDR3 has 16 residues. Germline V gene sequence: CDR1 MNHNS, CDR2 SASEGT. V lost 7 bases and J 0 bases, leaving 19 bases between the germline ends. Time point noted: persistent/refractory GD, antithyroid drugs over 5 years with positive TRAb. There was RNA extracted from PBMCs, and the TCR library was made from it. Study-wide findings and caveats: Analysis covered peripheral blood alone, not thyroid tissue. TRBV28, TRBJ1-2 and TRBJ2-5 emerged as the favored segments in persistent disease. Accuracy may have suffered from the small sample size. New patients shared roughly 980 public clonotypes, fewer than the 2,500 to 3,500 shared by persistent patients.

TCR beta libraries were built with iRepertoire HTBI primers and Arm-PCR of CDR3 regions. TCRdb itself ran the multiplex PCR reads through MiXCR, one entry per CDR3 protein. The repertoire includes 420,000 or so distinct CDR3 sequences, less than 25% of them detected once, and around 26% sits in the top ten. The clonotype was recovered from a female donor with Graves disease. The V and J genes are TRBV6-1 and TRBJ2-7; D gene ambiguous. Sample: peripheral blood mononuclear cells (PBMCs), taken when the disease was refractory, from a patient treated with antithyroid drugs. This CDR3 is CASKPNSEIGSYEQYF. In DNA, the CDR3 is TGTGCCAGCAAACCCAATTCGGAGATTGGCTCCTACGAGCAGTACTTC.